The rows below give T cell receptor beta chains drawn from one sample of a study of PD-1 blockade in classical Hodgkin lymphoma. Sequenced by immunoSEQ multiplex PCR; TCRdb stores in-frame clones only, minus some. Among 24,000 or so clones listed, 80% were seen once. The specimen comprised peripheral blood mononuclear cells (PBMCs), sampled before the second cycle of nivolumab. The source is a human donor with classical Hodgkin lymphoma. The CDR3 runs from the conserved cysteine through the conserved F or W. The D gene is left open where the match is weak. Clone size is not always given. Where it is, it says once, few, many or a class for expanded clones.

j_call d_call v_call clone_size cdr3_nt cdr3_aa
TRBJ2-3 NA TRBV9 few TGTGCCAGCAGCGTATGGCACAGTCTCACAGATACGCAGTATTTT CASSVWHSLTDTQYF
TRBJ2-5 TRBD1 TRBV27 NA TGTGCCAGCAGTTCGACAGGGGGGCGGACCCAGTACTTC CASSSTGGRTQYF
TRBJ2-1 TRBD2 TRBV14 NA TGTGCCAGCAGCCGGCGGGGAGGGATAGCCTACAATGAGCAGTTCTTC CASSRRGGIAYNEQFF
TRBJ2-3 TRBD2 TRBV9 NA TGTGCCAGCAGCGGCCTAGCGGGAGGCGGGGGAGGCACAGATACGCAGTATTTT CASSGLAGGGGGTDTQYF
TRBJ2-3 TRBD2 TRBV7-2 NA TGTGCCAGCAGCCGAGTAGCGGGGACCACAGATACGCAGTATTTT CASSRVAGTTDTQYF
TRBJ2-2 NA TRBV30 NA TGTGCCTGGGCCGGACGAGCGACCGGGGAGCTGTTTTTT CAWAGRATGELFF
TRBJ2-1 NA TRBV15 NA TGTGCCACCAGCAGAGAGAGTGGGGGCGGGTACAATGAGCAGTTCTTC CATSRESGGGYNEQFF
TRBJ1-3 NA TRBV6-5 NA TGTGCCAGCAGTGATCCTCCGGGAAACACCATATATTTT CASSDPPGNTIYF
TRBJ1-2 NA TRBV10-3 NA TGTGCCATCAGTGAGTGGGGGGTAGCTGGCTACACCTTC CAISEWGVAGYTF
TRBJ1-1 NA TRBV7-8 NA TGTGCCAGCAGCCTGGACGGGAGTACTGAAGCTTTCTTT CASSLDGSTEAFF
TRBJ1-6 NA TRBV2 NA TGTGCCAGCAGTACGGGAGTCTATAATTCACCCCTCCACTTT CASSTGVYNSPLHF
TRBJ1-6 NA TRBV30 NA TGTGCCTGGAGTGTGGGGGAGAATTCACCCCTCCACTTT CAWSVGENSPLHF
TRBJ2-6 NA TRBV30 NA TGTGCCTGGGGCCTCCCGGGGGCCAACGTCCTGACTTTC CAWGLPGANVLTF
TRBJ2-3 NA TRBV5-4 NA TGTGCCAGCAGCTTACTGGGCAGATCCAGCACAGATACGCAGTATTTT CASSLLGRSSTDTQYF
TRBJ1-1 TRBD1 TRBV28 NA TGTGCCAGCAGTTTATTGGCAGACAGGGTGAACACTGAAGCTTTCTTT CASSLLADRVNTEAFF
TRBJ1-1 NA TRBV7-9 once TGTGCCAGCACCCCGGTAGGGAACACTGAAGCTTTCTTT CASTPVGNTEAFF
TRBJ2-5 NA TRBV28 few TGTGCCAGCAGTTTAGTAGGACAGCAAGAGACCCAGTACTTC CASSLVGQQETQYF
TRBJ2-7 TRBD1 TRBV6-1 NA TGTGCCAGCGAACTACGTTCCGGGACAGTATACGAGCAGTACTTC CASELRSGTVYEQYF
TRBJ1-2 NA TRBV7-9 few TGTGCCAGCAGCTTAGAGGCCTTAGCTAACTATGGCTACACCTTC CASSLEALANYGYTF
TRBJ1-6 TRBD1 TRBV18 NA TGTGCCAGCTCCCTAACAGGGGGCACTAATTCACCCCTCCACTTT CASSLTGGTNSPLHF
TRBJ2-3 NA TRBV28 NA TGTGCCAGCAGTTTTGCAGATACGCAGTATTTT CASSFADTQYF
TRBJ1-4 NA TRBV6-8 NA TGTGCCAGCAGTTGCCGACCGGCAACTAATGAAAAACTGTTTTTT CASSCRPATNEKLFF
TRBJ2-2 NA TRBV10-1 NA TGCGCCAGCAGTTATGCGGACACCGGGGAGCTGTTTTTT CASSYADTGELFF
TRBJ1-1 NA TRBV6-4 NA TGTGCCAGCAGTGAGGGTTCCGGGGGTGGCAGTTCCGGAGCTTTCTTT CASSEGSGGGSSGAFF
TRBJ2-7 TRBD2 TRBV6-1 NA TGTGCCAGCAGCCTGACGGGGGGCGAGCAGTACTTC CASSLTGGEQYF
TRBJ2-5 NA TRBV29-1 NA TGCAGCGTTGCCCCAGGGGGGGAGACCCAGTACTTC CSVAPGGETQYF
TRBJ2-7 TRBD2 TRBV11-2 NA TGTGCCAGCAGCTCCTCCTTTAGCGGGAGTTCCTACGAGCAGTACTTC CASSSSFSGSSYEQYF
TRBJ2-3 NA TRBV7-9 NA TGTGCCAGCAGCTTAGCCCCAACAGATACGCAGTATTTT CASSLAPTDTQYF